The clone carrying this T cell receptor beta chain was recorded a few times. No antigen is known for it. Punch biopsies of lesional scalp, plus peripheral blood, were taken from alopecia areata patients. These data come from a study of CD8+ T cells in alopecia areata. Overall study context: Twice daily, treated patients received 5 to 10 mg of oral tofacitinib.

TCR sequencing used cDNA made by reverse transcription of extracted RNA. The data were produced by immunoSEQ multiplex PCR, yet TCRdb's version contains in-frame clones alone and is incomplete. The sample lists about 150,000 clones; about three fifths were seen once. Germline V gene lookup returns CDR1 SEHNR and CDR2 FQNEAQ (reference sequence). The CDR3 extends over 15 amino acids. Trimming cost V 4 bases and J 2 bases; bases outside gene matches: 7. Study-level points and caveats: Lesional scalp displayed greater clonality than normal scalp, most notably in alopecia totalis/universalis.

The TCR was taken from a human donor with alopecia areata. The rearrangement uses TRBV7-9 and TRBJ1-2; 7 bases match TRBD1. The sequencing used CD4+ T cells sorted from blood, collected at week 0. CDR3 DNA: TGTGCCAGCAGCTCCTCCGGGACAGAAAACTATGGCTACACCTTC. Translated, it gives CASSSSGTENYGYTF.